The 14 T cell receptor beta chains reported below all come from one sample, sequenced in a study of blood T cell repertoires in COVID-19. Produced via immunoSEQ multiplex PCR; TCRdb's table is partial and in-frame only. The sample includes some 200,000 clones, under 90% of them seen just once. Sequencing was performed on peripheral blood. The receptors shown here come from a woman in her 70s with COVID-19, enrolled during active disease.

This chain uses TRBV6-5 with TRBJ2-1, with 9 bases lining up with TRBD1. CDR1 MNHEY and CDR2 SVGAGI come from the germline V gene. Trimming cost V 5 bases and J 6 bases; bases outside gene matches: 8. This CDR3 comprises 15 residues. CDR3 nucleotides: TGTGCCAGCAGTAAACCGGGACAGGGCAGCAATGAGCAGTTCTTC. This sequence encodes CASSKPGQGSNEQFF.

The sample holds one count of this clone. The chain employs TRBV5-4 and TRBJ1-3; D might be TRBD1 (6 bases). Trimming removed 4 bases from V and 2 bases from J, with 19 bases in between. Germline V gene data show CDR1 as SGHNT and CDR2 as YYREEE (reference sequence). The CDR3 length is 17 residues. CDR3 region: CASSTLEGGGPGNTIYF. The CDR3 nucleotides read TGTGCCAGCAGCACCCTTGAAGGGGGAGGGCCTGGAAACACCATATATTTT.

The chain carries TRBV5-1 and TRBJ2-3; a possible D gene is TRBD2 (6 bases). Germline V gene lookup returns CDR1 SGHRS and CDR2 YFSETQ. With 0 bases removed from V and 1 base from J, the gap between germline ends came to 12 bases. The CDR3 is made up of 16 amino acids. Here the CDR3 DNA reads TGCGCCAGCAGCTTGGTCGAGGGCGGGGGCACAGATACGCAGTATTTT. Its protein is CASSLVEGGGTDTQYF.

The chain links TRBV7-2 to TRBJ1-3, with 7 bases matching TRBD1. Germline CDR1 SGHTA, CDR2 FQGNSA. The CDR3 has 14 amino acids. The V gene end was trimmed by 5 bases and the J gene end by 3 bases; junction bases not matched to a gene: 4. DNA for the CDR3: TGTGCCAGCAGCCTAACAGGGGTTGGAAACACCATATATTTT. The encoded protein is CASSLTGVGNTIYF.

The rearrangement uses TRBV11-1 and TRBJ2-1; tentatively, D is TRBD2 (6 bases). Trimming removed 5 bases at V and 0 bases at J, with 11 bases between. The CDR3 totals 15 residues. In germline, CDR1 is SGHAT, CDR2 FQDESV (reference sequence). The CDR3, as DNA: TGTGCCAGCAGCAGTAGCGGTTACTCCTACAATGAGCAGTTCTTC. It yields the protein CASSSSGYSYNEQFF.

The genes are TRBV28 and TRBJ1-5; 8 positions agree with TRBD1. This CDR3 comprises 16 residues. Germline-derived CDR1 and CDR2 are MDHEN and SYDVKM. The V gene end was trimmed by 7 bases and the J gene end by 3 bases; junction bases not matched to a gene: 11. CDR3 protein: CASTSSWGQDNQPQHF. Written as DNA, the CDR3 is TGTGCCAGCACCTCGAGTTGGGGACAGGACAATCAGCCCCAGCATTTT.

This sequence joins TRBV28 and TRBJ1-5; D is unclear. The CDR3 has 17 residues. V was trimmed by 1 base and J by 0 bases, leaving 13 bases between them. Germline CDR1 reads MDHEN; CDR2 reads SYDVKM. The CDR3 region is CASSLLDNSYSNQPQHF. The CDR3 coding sequence is TGTGCCAGCAGTTTATTAGACAACAGTTATAGCAATCAGCCCCAGCATTTT.

The chain links TRBV7-9 to TRBJ2-3, with 11 bases that match TRBD2. The CDR3 consists of 17 residues. Germline loops: CDR1 SEHNR, CDR2 FQNEAQ (reference sequence). The ends lost 5 bases at V and 5 bases at J; junction bases unmatched: 12. The CDR3 sequence is CASSTQPGLAVIDTQYF. The CDR3 coding sequence is TGTGCCAGCAGCACCCAACCGGGACTAGCGGTAATAGATACGCAGTATTTT.

The gene calls are TRBV28 and TRBJ1-2; 7 nucleotides agree with TRBD1. From germline, CDR1 is MDHEN and CDR2 SYDVKM. This CDR3 region has 15 residues. J lost 3 bases, V lost 10 bases, and 14 bases had no gene match. The CDR3 protein is CAIGGNPGQYYGYTF. The CDR3 DNA reads as TGTGCCATCGGCGGCAACCCGGGACAGTACTATGGCTACACCTTC.

This clone has a single count. This sequence joins TRBV9 and TRBJ2-2, with 10 bases matching TRBD2. Trimming cost V 0 bases and J 4 bases; bases outside gene matches: 9. This CDR3 comprises 18 residues. Per germline, CDR1 SGDLS and CDR2 YYNGEE. CDR3 sequence reads: CASSVGKLAGFATGELFF. CDR3 nucleotide sequence: TGTGCCAGCAGCGTAGGGAAACTAGCGGGATTTGCCACCGGGGAGCTGTTTTTT.

This clone has a single count. The chain employs TRBV12-3 or TRBV12-4 and TRBJ1-1; TRBD1 aligns across 7 bases. This CDR3 is built from 13 residues. V lost 5 bases to trimming and J lost 1 base; unmatched junction nucleotides: 1. Written as DNA, the CDR3 is TGTGCCAGCAGTCGGGACAGGAACACTGAAGCTTTCTTT. Translated, it gives CASSRDRNTEAFF.

This clone was found once. This chain joins TRBV6-6 and TRBJ1-2; D gene uncertain. Germline V CDR1 and CDR2: MNHNY, SVGAGI (reference sequence). The V gene lost 7 bases and the J gene lost 1 base, with 10 bases spanning the gap. This CDR3 contains 13 residues. The CDR3: CASKLTDNYGYTF. CDR3 coding DNA: TGTGCCAGCAAACTAACGGATAACTATGGCTACACCTTC.

V usage is TRBV19 and J usage is TRBJ2-7; D possibly corresponds to TRBD2 (6 bases). The V and J ends lost 5 bases and 2 bases respectively, with 13 bases between them. Germline V gives CDR1 LNHDA, CDR2 SQIVND (reference sequence). This CDR3 has 14 residues. The CDR3 DNA reads TGTGCCAGTAGTCCCCACCCTAGCGCCTACGAGCAGTACTTC. Translated, it gives CASSPHPSAYEQYF.

The chain couples TRBV5-1 to TRBJ2-1; 8 bases map to TRBD2. The V gene end was trimmed by 4 bases and the J gene end by 5 bases; junction bases not matched to a gene: 11. Germline V gene sequence: CDR1 SGHRS, CDR2 YFSETQ. The CDR3 length is 16 residues. CDR3 sequence (DNA): TGCGCCAGCAGCGATATAGCGGGGACGACTGACAATGAGCAGTTCTTC. Its protein product is CASSDIAGTTDNEQFF.